The 30 T cell receptor beta chains below were found in one sample sequenced in a study of CD8+CD57+ T cells in acquired aplastic anemia. TCR beta VDJ and CDR3 profiles were obtained from a genomic DNA template. TCRdb re-called the reads with MiXCR, one entry per CDR3 protein. The sample records 250,000 to 350,000 distinct CDR3 sequences, roughly half being singletons. Sequenced material: sorted CD4+, CD8+, or CD8+CD57+ T cells (not recorded which) from PBMCs. The source is a human donor with severe aplastic anemia or a healthy control (not recorded which).

The V gene is TRBV19, the J gene TRBJ1-5; tentatively, D is TRBD1 (5 bases). V lost 6 bases, J lost 5 bases, and 17 bases lay in between. Germline CDR1 LNHDA, CDR2 SQIVND (reference sequence). The CDR3 has 15 amino acids. This chain's CDR3 is CASSNNQGRDQPQHF. The CDR3 coding sequence is TGTGCCAGTAGCAACAATCAGGGTAGGGATCAGCCCCAGCATTTT.

This clonotype was seen only a few times. J is TRBJ2-5 and V is TRBV20-1; 8 bases are a match to TRBD1. The CDR3 covers 13 residues. In germline, CDR1 is DFQATT, CDR2 SNEGSKA (reference sequence). V lost 1 base to trimming and J lost 9 bases; unmatched junction nucleotides: 7. The CDR3: CSARVQGAQPQYF. CDR3 sequence (DNA): TGCAGTGCTAGAGTGCAGGGGGCACAGCCCCAGTACTTC.

This clonotype has at least ten counts. The chain employs TRBV5-1 and TRBJ1-5; no clear D. CDR1 and CDR2 from the germline V gene are SGHRS and YFSETQ. There are 13 residues in the CDR3. V dropped 1 base and J dropped 4 bases, with 6 bases sitting between them. In DNA, the CDR3 is TGCGCCAGCAGCTTGTCAGAAAATCAGCCCCAGCATTTT. Protein product: CASSLSENQPQHF.

A note on this clonotype: This clone may be a read error of a much larger clone one base away. Here the CDR3 omits its conserved ending phenylalanine or tryptophan, so a read error is the likely source. The chain couples TRBV2 to TRBJ1-3, with D possibly matching TRBD1 (6 bases). The V gene lost 4 bases and the J gene lost 7 bases, with 14 bases spanning the gap. Germline CDR1 SNHLY, CDR2 FYNNEI. CDR3 length: 14 residues. CDR3 residues: CASSGMTGGNTIYL. The DNA for the CDR3 is TGTGCCAGCAGTGGAATGACAGGAGGGAACACCATATATCTT.

This clonotype was counted ten times or more. CDR3 sequence reads: CSADTGSQTDTQYF. The CDR3 coding sequence is TGCAGTGCAGATACAGGGTCGCAAACAGATACGCAGTATTTT. The chain has TRBV20-1 and TRBJ2-3, with a tentative D call TRBD1 (6 bases). Trimming removed 6 bases from V and 3 bases from J, with 16 bases in between. Germline V gene data show CDR1 as DFQATT and CDR2 as SNEGSKA (reference sequence). The CDR3 is 14 residues long.

This rearrangement joins TRBV19 to TRBJ1-2, with D hard to call. Germline CDR1 LNHDA, CDR2 SQIVND (reference sequence). Deletions cut 5 bases from V and 0 bases from J, with 10 bases between. The CDR3 spans 14 residues. The CDR3 spells CASSGRGTNYGYTF. The CDR3 DNA follows: TGTGCCAGTAGTGGGCGGGGAACTAACTATGGCTACACCTTC. The whole variable domain, filled in from reference TRBV19 and TRBJ1-2, reads DGGITQSPKYLFRKEGQNVTLSCEQNLNHDAMYWYRQDPGQGLRLIYYSQIVNDFQKGDIAEGYSVSREKKESFPLTVTSAQKNPTAFYLCASSGRGTNYGYTFGSGTRLTVV.

This clonotype was counted ten times or more. This chain links TRBV30 with TRBJ2-7; 8 bases align to TRBD1. Looked up from germline, CDR1 is GTSNPN and CDR2 is SVGIG (reference sequence). The CDR3 covers 13 residues. V shed 5 bases, J shed 3 bases, and the junction held 6 bases outside the gene matches. CDR3 sequence: CAWGTGPFYEQYF. CDR3 bases: TGTGCCTGGGGGACAGGTCCCTTCTACGAGCAGTACTTC.

This clonotype was picked up many times. The V gene is TRBV19, the J gene TRBJ1-5; 10 bases line up with TRBD1. The CDR3 is made up of 19 amino acids. V dropped 6 bases and J dropped 1; count of bases not matched to a gene: 15. The germline CDR1 and CDR2 sequences are LNHDA and SQIVND (reference sequence). CDR3 bases: TGTGCCAGTAGGGGGAATCCGGGACAGGGGATTAGGAGCAATCAGCCCCAGCATTTT. It translates to CASRGNPGQGIRSNQPQHF.

The chain recombines TRBV5-1 with TRBJ1-5; the D gene is possibly TRBD1 (5 bases). Trimming cost V 4 bases and J 5 bases, with 16 bases left between them. Germline V CDR1 and CDR2: SGHRS, YFSETQ. The CDR3 is 15 amino acids. CDR3 sequence: CASSLDGGDYQPQHF. The CDR3 coding sequence is TGCGCCAGCAGCCTCGACGGGGGGGACTATCAGCCCCAGCATTTT.

This clonotype was detected ten times or more. The chain recombines TRBV28 with TRBJ2-3; 7 bases fit TRBD1. V was clipped by 8 bases and J by 1 base; unmatched bases: 6. The CDR3 consists of 14 residues. The germline V gene has CDR1 MDHEN and CDR2 SYDVKM. This CDR3 reads CASLRGPGTDTQYF. CDR3 in DNA: TGTGCCAGCCTTAGGGGGCCGGGCACAGATACGCAGTATTTT.

This clonotype was seen only a few times. The chain couples TRBV15 to TRBJ2-5; D is possibly TRBD1 (5 bases). The germline CDR1 and CDR2 sequences are LNHNV and YYDKDF (reference sequence). With 7 bases removed from V and 2 bases from J, the gap between germline ends came to 11 bases. The CDR3 length is 13 residues. As DNA, the CDR3 is TGTGCCACCACGAGAGACAGACAAGAGACCCAGTACTTC. Its translation is CATTRDRQETQYF. The whole variable domain, filled in from reference TRBV15 and TRBJ2-5, reads DAMVIQNPRYQVTQFGKPVTLSCSQTLNHNVMYWYQQKSSQAPKLLFHYYDKDFNNEADTPDNFQSRRPNTSFCFLDIRSPGLGDTAMYLCATTRDRQETQYFGPGTRLLVL.

V usage is TRBV5-1 and J usage is TRBJ1-2; no firm D call. Germline V CDR1 and CDR2: SGHRS, YFSETQ. V gave up 0 bases and J gave up 8 bases, with 14 bases separating them. The CDR3 is 14 amino acids. CDR3 sequence reads: CASSLGVDPSGYTF. CDR3 coding DNA: TGCGCCAGCAGCTTGGGGGTCGATCCGAGCGGCTACACCTTC.

The V and J genes are TRBV7-9 and TRBJ2-2; the D is unclear. Trimming pared 1 base from V and 4 bases from J, leaving 10 bases between. Germline V lookup: CDR1 SEHNR, CDR2 FQNEAQ (reference sequence). This CDR3 has 15 amino acids. The CDR3 sequence: CASSLVDPSTGELFF. The CDR3, as DNA: TGTGCCAGCAGCTTAGTGGACCCGTCCACCGGGGAGCTGTTTTTT. Drawing the rest from reference TRBV7-9 and TRBJ2-2, the complete variable domain is DTGVSQNPRHKITKRGQNVTFRCDPISEHNRLYWYRQTLGQGPEFLTYFQNEAQLEKSRLLSDRFSAERPKGSFSTLEIQRTEQGDSAMYLCASSLVDPSTGELFFGEGSRLTVL.

This clonotype was seen many times. The rearrangement joins TRBV27 to TRBJ2-1; no clear D gene. V lost 6 bases and J 0 bases, leaving 12 bases between the germline ends. The CDR3 has 15 residues. Germline CDR1 is MNHEY and CDR2 is SMNVEV (reference sequence). The CDR3: CASSPGLGSYNEQFF. The CDR3 region has the DNA TGTGCCAGCAGCCCAGGATTGGGCTCCTACAATGAGCAGTTCTTC.

As DNA, the CDR3 is TGTGCCAGCAGTTACTCGAGGGACAGGGGGGACTATGGCTACACCTTC. Amino acids: CASSYSRDRGDYGYTF. V is TRBV6-2 or TRBV6-3 and J is TRBJ1-2, with 11 bases aligning to TRBD1. This CDR3 has 16 amino acids. The V gene end was trimmed by 0 bases and the J gene end by 3 bases; junction bases not matched to a gene: 3. Germline loops: CDR1 MNHEY, CDR2 SVGEGT.

CDR3 in amino acids: CASTKRTGDPEAFF. The CDR3 DNA is TGTGCCAGTACAAAGAGAACAGGGGATCCTGAAGCTTTCTTT. The chain uses TRBV19 and TRBJ1-1; the match to TRBD1 covers 7 bases. Germline CDR1 reads LNHDA; CDR2 reads SQIVND (reference sequence). The CDR3 length is 14 residues. J lost 6 bases, V lost 7 bases, and 11 bases had no gene match.

J is TRBJ1-4 and V is TRBV5-6; D gene unclear. Trimming removed 3 bases from V and 4 bases from J, with 10 bases in between. Germline V CDR1 and CDR2: SGHDT, YYEEEE. The CDR3 is 14 amino acids. The CDR3 DNA is TGTGCCAGCAGCTCAGCCGACGGTAATGAAAAACTGTTTTTT. This sequence encodes CASSSADGNEKLFF.

As concerns this clonotype: Since no conserved phenylalanine or tryptophan closes the CDR3, a read error is the likely cause. The DNA is left out, because the CDR3 cannot be placed on it with certainty; the CDR3 is given as TCRdb lists it. V and J are TRBV29-1 and TRBJ2-7; the table gives TRBD1 as D, unverified against the DNA. CDR1 SQVTM and CDR2 ANQGSEA come from the germline V gene. The CDR3 adds up to 14 amino acids, both ends counted. CDR3 region: CSVTRTSSSYERYS.

This clonotype was counted at least ten times. J is TRBJ1-5 and V is TRBV12-3 or TRBV12-4, with TRBD1 identical over 7 bases. V was clipped by 4 bases and J by 2 bases; unmatched bases: 2. This CDR3 has 14 residues. The CDR3 DNA is TGTGCCAGCAGTTCGACAGGGCGCAATCAGCCCCAGCATTTT. This encodes CASSSTGRNQPQHF.

This clonotype appeared a few times. The gene calls are TRBV10-3 and TRBJ2-7; tentatively, D is TRBD1 (5 bases). CDR1 is ENHRY, CDR2 SYGVKD, per germline. The CDR3 is 13 residues long. Deletions cut 9 bases from V and 3 bases from J, with 15 bases between. This CDR3 is CAIRQTTDYEQYF. CDR3 nucleotides: TGTGCCATTAGACAGACGACAGACTACGAGCAGTACTTC.

The chain is built from TRBV7-6 and TRBJ2-7, with D tentatively TRBD2 (5 bases). This CDR3 spans 17 amino acids. Germline values: CDR1 SGHVS, CDR2 FNYEAQ. V was cut by 1 base and J by 1 base, with 17 bases left in between. CDR3 coding DNA: TGTGCCAGCAGCTTAGTCCAATTTGGGAGCTCTTCCTACGAGCAGTACTTC. Amino acids: CASSLVQFGSSSYEQYF.

This clonotype was seen a few times. The rearrangement links TRBV25-1 to TRBJ2-3; D is unresolved. This CDR3 is built from 12 residues. With 1 base removed from V and 5 bases from J, the gap between germline ends came to 4 bases. Germline V gene lookup returns CDR1 MGHDK and CDR2 SYGVNS. This CDR3 reads CASSEFGDTQYF. CDR3 coding DNA: TGTGCCAGCAGTGAATTTGGAGATACGCAGTATTTT.

This clonotype was recorded many times. The chain is built from TRBV5-1 and TRBJ1-2, with unresolved D. Germline-derived CDR1 and CDR2 are SGHRS and YFSETQ. The CDR3 has 12 residues. Trimming left V 4 bases short and J 4 bases short, with 8 bases between. The CDR3 region is CASSPDAYGYTF. The DNA for the CDR3 is TGCGCCAGCAGCCCGGACGCCTATGGCTACACCTTC.

This clonotype was seen ten or more times. This rearrangement joins TRBV20-1 to TRBJ1-5, with TRBD1 matching over 8 bases. After removal of 0 bases from V and 4 bases from J, the junction contained 8 bases not matched to a gene. In germline, CDR1 is DFQATT, CDR2 SNEGSKA (reference sequence). CDR3 length equals 16 residues. This CDR3 is CSARDRGTGGNQPQHF. The CDR3 DNA is TGCAGTGCTAGAGATCGCGGGACAGGCGGAAATCAGCCCCAGCATTTT.

This clonotype was observed at least ten times. The chain is built from TRBV30 and TRBJ2-5; weak D call: TRBD1 (6 bases). V lost 2 bases to trimming and J lost 5 bases, with 15 bases between them. Germline V lookup: CDR1 GTSNPN, CDR2 SVGIG (reference sequence). The CDR3 covers 14 residues. The CDR3 region is CAWSNVRGRETQYF. In DNA, the CDR3 is TGTGCCTGGAGTAATGTCAGGGGAAGGGAGACCCAGTACTTC.

V and J are TRBV29-1 and TRBJ2-5; no reliable D call. CDR3 size: 14 residues. Germline CDR1 and CDR2: SQVTM and ANQGSEA. V was clipped by 3 bases and J by 0 bases, with 11 bases between them. The CDR3 reads CSVELLGYQETQYF. Written as DNA, the CDR3 is TGCAGCGTTGAGCTTCTAGGGTACCAAGAGACCCAGTACTTC.

The gene calls are TRBV7-9 and TRBJ1-6; 8 bases line up with TRBD1. The CDR3 is 16 amino acids. Germline V CDR1 and CDR2: SEHNR, FQNEAQ (reference sequence). V dropped 5 bases and J dropped 6; count of bases not matched to a gene: 9. The CDR3 loop is CASSPGQGRRNSPLHF. CDR3 nucleotide sequence: TGTGCCAGCAGCCCTGGACAGGGTCGGCGTAATTCACCCCTCCACTTT.

This clonotype was recorded at least ten times. This may come from a read error, since a much larger clone is one base off. The V call is TRBV7-2, the J call TRBJ2-5; 15 bases agree with TRBD2. The V gene end was trimmed by 4 bases and the J gene end by 7 bases; junction bases not matched to a gene: 4. Germline-derived CDR1 and CDR2 are SGHTA and FQGNSA. The CDR3 runs to 15 residues. The CDR3 DNA is TGTGCCAGCAGCTCCGAGGGACTAGCGGGAGGGACCCAGTACTTC. This gives the protein CASSSEGLAGGTQYF.

Concerning this clonotype: A read error may be the cause here, since a much bigger clone is one base away. The V gene is TRBV16, the J gene TRBJ1-4; D not certain. The CDR3 contains 16 residues. The germline CDR1 and CDR2 sequences are KGHSY and FQNENV. V lost 2 bases and J 5 bases, leaving 15 bases between the germline ends. In DNA form, the CDR3 reads TGTGCCAGCAGCCAACGGTCCAGGAAAGTAAATGAAAAACTGTTTTTT. Protein product: CASSQRSRKVNEKLFF.

The genes are TRBV2 and TRBJ1-6; 8 bases are a match to TRBD1. CDR1 is SNHLY, CDR2 FYNNEI, per germline. This CDR3 region has 16 residues. V gave up 2 bases and J gave up 8 bases; unmatched junction bases: 8. The CDR3 protein is CASSEWDRRQDSPLHF. DNA for the CDR3: TGTGCCAGCAGTGAATGGGACAGGCGGCAGGATTCACCCCTCCACTTT.